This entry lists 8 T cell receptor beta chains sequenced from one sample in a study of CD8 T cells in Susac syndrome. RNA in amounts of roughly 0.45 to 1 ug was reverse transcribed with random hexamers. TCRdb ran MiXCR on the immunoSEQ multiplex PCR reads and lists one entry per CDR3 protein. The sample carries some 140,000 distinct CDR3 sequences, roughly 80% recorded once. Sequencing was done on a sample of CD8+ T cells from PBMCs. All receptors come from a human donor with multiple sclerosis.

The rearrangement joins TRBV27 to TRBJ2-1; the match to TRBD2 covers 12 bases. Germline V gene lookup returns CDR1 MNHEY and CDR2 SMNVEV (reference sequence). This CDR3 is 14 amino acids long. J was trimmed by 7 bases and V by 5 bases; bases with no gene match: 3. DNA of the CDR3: TGTGCCAGCAGTCTAGCGGGGGGGCTGAATGAGCAGTTCTTC. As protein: CASSLAGGLNEQFF.

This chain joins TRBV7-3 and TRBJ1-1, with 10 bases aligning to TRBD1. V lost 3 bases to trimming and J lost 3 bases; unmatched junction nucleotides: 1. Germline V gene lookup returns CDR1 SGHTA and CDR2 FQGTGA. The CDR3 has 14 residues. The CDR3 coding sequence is TGTGCCAGCAGCTTGGGACAGGGGCACACTGAAGCTTTCTTT. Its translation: CASSLGQGHTEAFF.

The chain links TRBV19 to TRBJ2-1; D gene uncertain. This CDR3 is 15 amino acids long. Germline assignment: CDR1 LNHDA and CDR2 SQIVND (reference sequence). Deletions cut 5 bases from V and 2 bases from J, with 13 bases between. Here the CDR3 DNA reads TGTGCCAGTAGTTGGGGTTCTACCCCCTACAATGAGCAGTTCTTC. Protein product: CASSWGSTPYNEQFF.

Here the CDR3 DNA reads TGTGCCAGCTCACCATTTCGGGACAGGGGCGTAGATACGCAGTATTTT. This sequence encodes CASSPFRDRGVDTQYF. The J gene is TRBJ2-3, the V gene TRBV18; 10 positions match TRBD1. This CDR3 has 16 residues. V lost 2 bases, J lost 5 bases, and 7 bases stayed unmatched. Per germline, CDR1 KGHSH and CDR2 LQKENI.

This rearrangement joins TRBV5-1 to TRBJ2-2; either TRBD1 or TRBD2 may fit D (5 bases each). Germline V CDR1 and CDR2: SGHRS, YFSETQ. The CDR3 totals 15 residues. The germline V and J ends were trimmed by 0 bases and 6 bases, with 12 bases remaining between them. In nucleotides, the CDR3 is TGCGCCAGCAGCTTGGAGACAGAGGAGGCCGGGGAGCTGTTTTTT. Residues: CASSLETEEAGELFF.

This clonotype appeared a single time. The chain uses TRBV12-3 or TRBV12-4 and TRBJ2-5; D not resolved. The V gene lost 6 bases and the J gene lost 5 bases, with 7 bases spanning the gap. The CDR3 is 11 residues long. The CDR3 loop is CASRLGETQYF. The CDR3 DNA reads TGTGCCAGCAGGCTCGGGGAGACCCAGTACTTC.

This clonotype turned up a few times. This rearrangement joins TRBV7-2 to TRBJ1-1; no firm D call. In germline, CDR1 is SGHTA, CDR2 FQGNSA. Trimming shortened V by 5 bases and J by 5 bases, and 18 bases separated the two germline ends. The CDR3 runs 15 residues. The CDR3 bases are TGTGCCAGCAGCCTCGAGGGAATGGTGGAAACTGAAGCTTTCTTT. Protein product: CASSLEGMVETEAFF.

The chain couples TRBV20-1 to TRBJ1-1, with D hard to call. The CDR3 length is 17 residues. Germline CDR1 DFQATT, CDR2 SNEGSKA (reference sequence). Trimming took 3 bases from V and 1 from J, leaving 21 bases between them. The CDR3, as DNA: TGCAGTGCTAGGCCTATAGTATTACCGGCGGGGAACACTGAAGCTTTCTTT. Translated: CSARPIVLPAGNTEAFF.